The 2 T cell receptor beta chains below were found in one sample sequenced in a study of shared clonotypes between healthy human individuals. It was CD45RO-negative cells, positively selected for CCR7, that made up naive CD8 cells, with terminally differentiated effector memory CD45RA+ cells excluded. Assay: immunoSEQ multiplex PCR; the TCRdb copy retains only in-frame clones and omits some. The sample holds about 2 million clones; around 96% are singletons and the top ten take roughly 1.1%. What was sequenced was naive CD8+ T cells sorted from blood. The source is a man between 18 and 29 years old in good health.

The rearrangement joins TRBV30 to TRBJ2-7; possible D gene TRBD1, 6 bases. Germline V gene sequence: CDR1 GTSNPN, CDR2 SVGIG (reference sequence). V shed 1 base and J shed 5 bases, with 9 bases lying between them. The CDR3 is 12 amino acids. The CDR3 DNA follows: TGTGCCTGGAGTGCAGGGGATGACGAGCAGTACTTC. It codes for CAWSAGDDEQYF.

This clone was seen a few times. V is TRBV30 and J is TRBJ1-3; TRBD1 matches 12 bases. This CDR3 spans 16 amino acids. The V gene's germline CDR1 is GTSNPN and CDR2 SVGIG (reference sequence). With 3 bases clipped from V and 2 bases from J, the junction kept 5 bases outside the gene matches. The DNA of the CDR3 is TGTGCCTGGAGGGGTGGGACAGGGGGCCCTGGAAACACCATATATTTT. It yields the protein CAWRGGTGGPGNTIYF.